This T cell receptor (beta chain) emerged from a study of Graves' ophthalmopathy and Graves' hyperthyroidism (dated by TCRdb to the late 2010s). Describing the broader study: Peripheral blood was collected at initial diagnosis, prior to any treatment. The independent validation cohort included under 20 hyperthyroidism patients plus 17 patients who later progressed from hyperthyroidism to ophthalmopathy. In roughly 6 hyperthyroidism patients, T-cell repertoires of thyroid tissue and blood were compared. To explore V-J signatures distinguishing ophthalmopathy from hyperthyroidism, a discovery set of roughly 98 patients (roughly 45 ophthalmopathy, roughly 56 stable hyperthyroidism) was enrolled. To tell Graves' ophthalmopathy apart from Graves' hyperthyroidism, and to predict which patients would progress to ophthalmopathy, the study relied on TCR beta repertoire signatures. The 100 discovery patients were randomly divided into training and test sets at a 7:3 ratio. In total, approximately 130 blood samples were TCR-sequenced: around 42 ophthalmopathy, some 72 hyperthyroidism and about 17 hyperthyroidism-to-ophthalmopathy patients. Following sample collection, hyperthyroidism patients were given methimazole at a starting dose of 30 mg daily, and ophthalmopathy patients were given high-dose intravenous methylprednisolone.

Broader findings and caveats from the paper: Sample size was not predetermined statistically, and investigators were not blinded to group allocation. In validation, the model predicted ophthalmopathy progression with about 70% sensitivity and approximately 72% specificity; some twelve predicted patients were CT-confirmed with GO in a median of about 6.1 months. Among expanded thyroid clonotypes with frequency above 0.001, most also showed up in blood, which suggests that blood repertoires may reflect the thyroid immune response. Ophthalmopathy was separated from stable hyperthyroidism by the 13-signature model with roughly 90% sensitivity and about 81% specificity in cross-validation and with 80%/75% in the test set.

This clonotype came up many times. Its specific antigen is unknown. Base qualities are not provided; no much larger clone lies one nucleotide away. A patient counted as having stable hyperthyroidism if there was no progression to ophthalmopathy within 18 months of follow-up. The hyperthyroidism patients were 18 to 65 years old and newly diagnosed, with a disease duration of less than 2 months. Patients with other autoimmune diseases, uncontrolled infections, pregnancy or lactation were excluded from the study. Clinical symptoms, serum thyroxine, TRAb, thyroid ultrasound and orbital computed tomography were used for diagnosis. Ficoll-Paque density gradient centrifugation was used to isolate PBMCs from around 10 ml of fresh peripheral blood. Trizol reagent was used to extract the total RNA, and its quality was then checked on an Agilent 2100 Bioanalyzer. The germline V gene gives CDR1 as MNHEY and CDR2 as SVGEGT. The CDR3 has 14 amino acids, counting the end cysteine and phenylalanine. Only CDR3 DNA remains: 42 bases, in frame from the first base. Trimming removed 3 bases from V and 5 bases from J, leaving 13 bases between the germline ends.

For repertoire sequencing, TCR beta CDR3 regions were amplified from RNA transcripts. A first-round RT-PCR used HTBI primers with the Qiagen OneStep RT-PCR kit, followed by a second-round multiplex PCR, size selection and purification. Libraries were sequenced on an Illumina HiSeq2000 using paired-end 100 bp reads. The source study handled its data this way. Reads were processed with SOAPnuke, discarding reads with adapters, uncalled bases, mean Phred below 15, or no exact constant-primer or identifier match. COPE v1.2.5 was used to merge the high-quality paired reads. Each unique nucleotide sequence was treated as a clonotype, and MiTCR v1.1 was used to align the clonotypes to the IMGT TRB V, D and J references. The analysis was limited to V-J combinations with a frequency above 0.0001, which together covered 99% to 99.2% of the repertoires. A TCR clonal expansion and chaos score per V-J combination was defined as the ratio of F50 clonal expansion to chaos observed in the TCRdist matrix. Welch's t-statistics and random forest were used to reduce features to over ten V-J combinations, which were fed into a naive Bayes classifier. The similarity between thyroid and blood repertoires was quantified using the Morisita-Horn index. In TCRdb, the public reads were trimmed at Q25 with fastp and aligned with MiXCR, with productive beta chains retained. Every CDR3 protein is listed once, alongside the most common genes and DNA of its rows. What appears here as the V and J calls and clone size reflects TCRdb's work, not the paper's. The sample yields about 380,000 distinct CDR3 sequences; 15% were counted once. Approximately 7% of the sample comes from the top ten.

The chain links TRBV6-2 or TRBV6-3 with TRBJ2-5; the D gene identity is not certain. The origin of this receptor is a woman younger than 35 with stable Graves' hyperthyroidism. Donor details come from another sample of the same person, matched by shared clones. Sequencing was carried out using peripheral blood. The DNA sequence is given as TGTGCCAGCAGTTATCCCCTGACGACTGAGACCCAGTACTTC. It translates to CASSYPLTTETQYF.